This is a list of T cell receptor beta chains from one sample in a study of cytomegalovirus exposure and HLA in healthy donors. The table came from immunoSEQ multiplex PCR; TCRdb's copy has only in-frame clones and leaves some out. The repertoire holds 130,000 or so clones, approximately 71% seen once, with roughly 1% in the top ten. Input material: PBMCs. Every receptor here comes from a woman in her sixties in good health and CMV-seronegative. The CDR3 runs from the conserved cysteine through the conserved F or W. The D gene is left open where the match is weak. Not every row has a clone size; where given, it reads once, few, many or a size class.

>TRBJ2-1|.|TRBV28|TRBD2
CASYGTSGIGEQFF
TGTGCCAGCTATGGGACTAGCGGGATAGGGGAGCAGTTCTTC
>TRBJ2-3|.|TRBV5-1|TRBD1
CASSLEDRGGDTQYF
TGCGCCAGCAGCTTGGAAGACAGGGGGGGAGATACGCAGTATTTT
>TRBJ1-5|.|TRBV18|.
CASSPSAGFNQPQHF
TGTGCCAGCTCACCCTCCGCGGGATTCAATCAGCCCCAGCATTTT
>TRBJ2-7|few|TRBV5-1|TRBD1
CASSLGTGDGQYF
TGCGCCAGCAGCCTCGGGACAGGGGATGGGCAGTACTTC
>TRBJ1-3|.|TRBV4-2|TRBD1
CASSLGQGSGDTIYF
TGTGCCAGCAGCCTAGGACAGGGCTCTGGAGACACCATATATTTT
>TRBJ2-1|.|TRBV27|TRBD2
CASRLVLAGRDEQFF
TGTGCCAGCCGTTTGGTTCTAGCGGGAAGGGATGAGCAGTTCTTC
>TRBJ1-2|.|TRBV4-1|.
CASSRNRVISGGYTF
TGCGCCAGCAGCCGTAACAGGGTAATATCCGGTGGCTACACCTTC
>TRBJ2-1|.|TRBV29-1|TRBD2
CSGWGSREMAWNEQFF
TGCAGTGGTTGGGGCTCGCGGGAGATGGCTTGGAATGAGCAGTTCTTC
>TRBJ1-2|.|TRBV5-1|TRBD1
CASSQDRVDGYTF
TGCGCCAGCAGCCAGGACAGGGTTGATGGCTACACCTTC
>TRBJ2-7|few|TRBV28|.
CASRGGHISSQYF
TGTGCCAGCAGGGGAGGACACATCTCTTCTCAGTACTTC
>TRBJ2-5|.|TRBV5-1|TRBD1
CASRGAPKGQQETQYF
TGCGCCAGCAGGGGGGCGCCCAAGGGACAGCAAGAGACCCAGTACTTC
>TRBJ2-1|.|TRBV5-4|.
CASSPHWSSYNEQFF
TGTGCCAGCAGCCCGCACTGGAGCTCCTACAATGAGCAGTTCTTC
>TRBJ1-5|.|TRBV18|TRBD1
CASSPTGTGGQPQHF
TGTGCCAGCTCACCAACCGGGACAGGGGGTCAGCCCCAGCATTTT
>TRBJ2-7|once|TRBV5-4|.
CASSFSSGAYEQYF
TGTGCCAGCAGCTTCAGTAGCGGAGCCTACGAGCAGTACTTC
>TRBJ2-3|.|TRBV19|.
CASTVGDTRTDTQYF
TGTGCCAGTACCGTGGGGGACACCCGCACAGATACGCAGTATTTT
>TRBJ2-3|.|TRBV2|TRBD2
CASRGTSGGTTDTQYF
TGTGCCAGCAGGGGGACTAGCGGGGGGACCACAGATACGCAGTATTTT
>TRBJ2-3|.|TRBV27|TRBD2
CASSLTSGRATDTQYF
TGTGCCAGCAGTTTAACTAGCGGGAGGGCCACAGATACGCAGTATTTT
>TRBJ1-5|.|TRBV5-4|TRBD1
CASSRGGQGNQPQHF
TGTGCCAGCAGCCGTGGGGGACAGGGAAATCAGCCCCAGCATTTT
>TRBJ2-1|.|TRBV27|.
CASSLRLLYNEQFF
TGTGCCAGCAGTTTACGTCTATTATACAATGAGCAGTTCTTC
>TRBJ2-1|few|TRBV28|.
CASRRAASYNEQFF
TGTGCCAGCCGGAGAGCGGCCTCCTACAATGAGCAGTTCTTC
>TRBJ2-5|.|TRBV2|TRBD2
CASSEPPRASGSRETQYF
TGTGCCAGCAGTGAACCCCCCCGGGCTAGCGGGAGTCGGGAGACCCAGTACTTC
>TRBJ2-7|once|TRBV18|.
CASSPKRYEQYF
TGTGCCAGCTCACCAAAACGGTACGAGCAGTACTTC
>TRBJ1-1|.|TRBV6-1|TRBD1
CASLGGTEINTEAFF
TGTGCCAGCCTGGGTGGGACAGAGATAAACACTGAAGCTTTCTTT
>TRBJ1-1|.|TRBV18|.
CASSLTEGTEAFF
TGTGCCAGCTCTCTGACCGAGGGCACTGAAGCTTTCTTT
>TRBJ2-3|.|TRBV6-1|TRBD2
CASSEALRVAGLSTDTQYF
TGTGCCAGCAGTGAAGCGCTGAGGGTAGCGGGACTTAGCACAGATACGCAGTATTTT
>TRBJ1-3|once|TRBV28|.
CASSLPSGSGNTIYF
TGTGCCAGCAGTTTACCCTCCGGGTCTGGAAACACCATATATTTT
>TRBJ2-7|.|TRBV6-5|.
CASSQSRVFYEQYF
TGTGCCAGCAGCCAATCCAGGGTGTTCTACGAGCAGTACTTC
>TRBJ2-3|.|TRBV29-1|.
CSVGSSWRHTDTQYF
TGCAGCGTAGGTTCTAGTTGGCGGCACACAGATACGCAGTATTTT
>TRBJ2-1|.|TRBV28|TRBD2
CASSLWAGVSYNEQFF
TGTGCCAGCAGTTTATGGGCGGGGGTGTCCTACAATGAGCAGTTCTTC
>TRBJ2-2|.|TRBV4-2|.
CASRPPGANTGELFF
TGTGCCAGCAGACCCCCAGGGGCGAACACCGGGGAGCTGTTTTTT
>TRBJ1-4|few|TRBV28|.
CASSSPAGLDEKLFF
TGTGCCAGCAGTTCACCCGCGGGTCTTGATGAAAAACTGTTTTTT
>TRBJ1-2|.|TRBV30|.
CARGGGVNYGYTF
TGTGCCCGGGGAGGGGGGGTTAACTATGGCTACACCTTC
>TRBJ2-7|once|TRBV30|.
CAWTLDSYEQYF
TGTGCCTGGACCCTGGACAGCTACGAGCAGTACTTC
>TRBJ2-1|.|TRBV18|TRBD2
CASSPTSGDYNEQFF
TGTGCCAGCTCACCAACTAGCGGGGACTACAATGAGCAGTTCTTC
>TRBJ2-6|.|TRBV7-8|TRBD1
CASSRYRVGTAPRSGANVLTF
TGTGCCAGCAGCCGGTACCGGGTCGGGACAGCGCCCCGTTCTGGGGCCAACGTCCTGACTTTC
>TRBJ1-1|.|TRBV9|TRBD1
CASSAGQVLNTEAFF
TGTGCCAGCAGCGCCGGACAGGTATTGAACACTGAAGCTTTCTTT
>TRBJ2-5|.|TRBV5-4|.
CASSLGGQGETQYF
TGTGCCAGCAGCTTGGGTGGCCAGGGGGAGACCCAGTACTTC
>TRBJ1-1|.|TRBV18|.
CASSRREIKMNTEAFF
TGTGCCAGCTCCCGGAGAGAAATCAAAATGAACACTGAAGCTTTCTTT
>TRBJ2-7|.|TRBV5-1|TRBD1
CASSATGQGGEQYF
TGCGCCAGCAGCGCAACGGGACAGGGTGGCGAGCAGTACTTC
>TRBJ1-5|.|TRBV2|TRBD1
CASSERQGDGPQHF
TGTGCCAGCAGTGAGAGACAGGGCGACGGGCCCCAGCATTTT
>TRBJ1-2|.|TRBV10-3|TRBD1
CAISPGDRINYGYTF
TGTGCCATCAGTCCCGGGGACAGGATAAACTATGGCTACACCTTC
>TRBJ1-5|few|TRBV4-1|TRBD1
CASSRQGSSQPQHF
TGCGCCAGCAGCCGACAGGGAAGCTCTCAGCCCCAGCATTTT
>TRBJ2-3|.|TRBV5-1|TRBD1
CASRQGASTDTQYF
TGCGCCAGCAGGCAGGGGGCATCCACAGATACGCAGTATTTT
>TRBJ1-5|.|TRBV5-1|TRBD1
CASSWTGKGDQPQHF
TGCGCCAGCAGCTGGACAGGGAAAGGGGATCAGCCCCAGCATTTT
>TRBJ1-2|few|TRBV28|.
CASSPGGAQNYGYTF
TGTGCCAGCAGTCCCGGGGGGGCCCAAAACTATGGCTACACCTTC
>TRBJ2-3|few|TRBV11-2|.
CASSSSEDTQYF
TGTGCCAGCAGCTCCTCGGAGGATACGCAGTATTTT
>TRBJ2-7|.|TRBV6-1|TRBD2
CASSAGLATYEQYF
TGTGCCAGCAGTGCGGGACTAGCCACCTACGAGCAGTACTTC
>TRBJ1-5|.|TRBV29-1|TRBD1
CSVGGQGAGQPQHF
TGCAGCGTTGGTGGACAGGGGGCCGGACAGCCCCAGCATTTT
>TRBJ2-7|.|TRBV27|TRBD1
CASTGTRDSHRSQYF
TGTGCCAGCACCGGAACAAGGGACAGCCACCGGTCGCAGTACTTC
>TRBJ2-3|.|TRBV5-8|TRBD1
CASSYSGQNTDTQYF
TGTGCCAGCAGCTATTCGGGACAGAACACTGATACGCAGTATTTT